Following are 18 T cell receptor beta chains from one sample sequenced in a study of blood T cell repertoires in COVID-19. TCRdb keeps only in-frame clones here, not all; method: immunoSEQ multiplex PCR. The sample includes about 260,000 clones, approximately 88% of them seen just once. The source material was peripheral blood. The receptors were gathered from an older woman with COVID-19, enrolled during active disease.

The gene calls are TRBV27 and TRBJ2-3; 11 nucleotides align to TRBD2. CDR1 and CDR2 (germline): MNHEY, SMNVEV (reference sequence). CDR3 size: 19 residues. The trim removed 3 bases at V and 0 bases at J, leaving 11 bases unmatched. The CDR3 DNA follows: TGTGCCAGCAGTTTCTTTATCCCGGGACTAGCGGCTAGCACAGATACGCAGTATTTT. Translated: CASSFFIPGLAASTDTQYF.

The V call is TRBV13, the J call TRBJ1-4, with a possible D match to TRBD1 (5 bases). The CDR3 runs 13 residues. The germline V and J ends were trimmed by 8 bases and 8 bases, with 15 bases remaining between them. CDR1 and CDR2 from the germline V gene are PRHDT and FYEKMQ (reference sequence). The DNA of the CDR3 is TGTGCCAGCTCCGTCTGGGGCCGCGAAAAACTGTTTTTT. It translates to CASSVWGREKLFF.

The J gene is TRBJ2-5, the V gene TRBV2, with D possibly TRBD1 on 6 matching bases. From germline, CDR1 is SNHLY and CDR2 FYNNEI. V lost 5 bases to trimming and J lost 4 bases, with 11 bases between them. This CDR3 spans 13 amino acids. CDR3 sequence: CASSRPRGETQYF. CDR3 coding DNA: TGTGCCAGCAGTCGACCCAGGGGAGAGACCCAGTACTTC.

The rearrangement links TRBV7-9 to TRBJ1-4; D perhaps matches TRBD1 (6 bases). V lost 5 bases to trimming and J lost 8 bases, with 21 bases between them. Germline values: CDR1 SEHNR, CDR2 FQNEAQ (reference sequence). CDR3 length: 16 residues. CDR3 sequence: CASSQDRGAGKEKLFF. CDR3 coding DNA: TGTGCCAGCAGCCAAGATCGGGGGGCAGGGAAGGAAAAACTGTTTTTT.

The chain couples TRBV24-1 to TRBJ2-4; D is ambiguous. Germline V CDR1 and CDR2: KGHDR, SFDVKD. The CDR3 has 14 amino acids. Trimming removed 4 bases from V and 8 bases from J, with 14 bases in between. Here the CDR3 reads CATSDPITVDIQYF. The CDR3 DNA is TGTGCCACCAGTGACCCCATTACGGTGGACATTCAGTACTTC.

The V call is TRBV28, the J call TRBJ2-7, with 7 bases identical to TRBD2. Germline V gene data show CDR1 as MDHEN and CDR2 as SYDVKM. Losses at the gene ends were 5 bases for V and 4 bases for J; bases not matched to a gene: 11. There are 15 residues in the CDR3. CDR3 sequence (DNA): TGTGCCAGCAGTAGCGGCGGGAGCTCATTATACGAGCAGTACTTC. Protein: CASSSGGSSLYEQYF.

V gene TRBV28 combines with J gene TRBJ1-1; D is possibly TRBD1 (6 bases). This CDR3 contains 13 residues. V gave up 6 bases and J gave up 0 bases, with 8 bases separating them. Germline CDR1 and CDR2: MDHEN and SYDVKM. The DNA for the CDR3 is TGTGCCAGCAGCCGGACAGTGAACACTGAAGCTTTCTTT. This codes for CASSRTVNTEAFF.

The table lists this clone with a count of one. The V call is TRBV30, the J call TRBJ1-2; D is perhaps TRBD1 (5 bases). The CDR3 has 13 amino acids. V dropped 4 bases and J dropped 3 bases, with 12 bases sitting between them. The germline V gene encodes CDR1 GTSNPN and CDR2 SVGIG (reference sequence). The CDR3 loop reads CAWKVGPYYGYTF. The CDR3 nucleotides are TGTGCCTGGAAGGTGGGGCCCTACTATGGCTACACCTTC. The full variable domain, its missing parts supplied by reference TRBV30 and TRBJ1-2, is SQTIHQWPATLVQPVGSPLSLECTVEGTSNPNLYWYRQAAGRGLQLLFYSVGIGQISSEVPQNLSASRPQDRQFILSSKKLLLSDSGFYLCAWKVGPYYGYTFGSGTRLTVV.

The CDR3 spells CSVLKGTDYGYTF. In DNA form, the CDR3 reads TGCAGCGTTTTAAAAGGGACAGACTATGGCTACACCTTC. The chain has TRBV29-1 and TRBJ1-2, with TRBD1 matching over 7 bases. In germline, CDR1 is SQVTM, CDR2 ANQGSEA. V lost 5 bases and J lost 3; bases outside the gene matches: 6. The CDR3 spans 13 residues.

CDR3 in amino acids: CASSVATRAYEQYF. For the CDR3, the DNA is TGTGCCAGCAGCGTAGCTACGAGGGCCTACGAGCAGTACTTC. V usage is TRBV9 and J usage is TRBJ2-7, with TRBD2 as a possible D gene (5 bases). Germline CDR1 is SGDLS and CDR2 is YYNGEE. There are 14 residues in the CDR3. The V end was cut by 0 bases, the J end by 2 bases, with 9 bases between.

This sequence joins TRBV6-1 and TRBJ2-4, with D unresolved. V was pared by 2 bases and J by 0 bases, with 8 bases between. The CDR3 totals 15 residues. The germline gives CDR1 MNHNS, CDR2 SASEGT. As DNA, the CDR3 is TGTGCCAGCAGTGAAATGAGATTAGCCAAAAACATTCAGTACTTC. It is translated as CASSEMRLAKNIQYF.

The chain joins TRBV4-2 to TRBJ1-5; 11 nucleotides line up with TRBD1. V lost 2 bases, J lost 7 bases, and 7 bases stayed unmatched. This CDR3 is built from 16 residues. Per the germline V gene, CDR1 is LGHNA and CDR2 is YNFKEQ. CDR3 protein: CASSQPDRGRVQPQHF. In nucleotides, the CDR3 is TGTGCCAGCAGCCAACCGGACAGGGGGCGCGTACAGCCCCAGCATTTT.

The gene calls are TRBV4-2 and TRBJ2-7, with 8 bases aligning to TRBD2. Trimming took 4 bases from V and 2 from J; bases not matched to a gene: 7. The CDR3 runs 15 residues. CDR1 and CDR2 (germline): LGHNA, YNFKEQ. CDR3 sequence (DNA): TGTGCCAGCAGCCCACAGACTAGCGCAGCCTACGAGCAGTACTTC. Translated: CASSPQTSAAYEQYF.

V gene TRBV5-6 combines with J gene TRBJ2-6; the D gene is possibly TRBD1 (6 bases). V was clipped by 4 bases and J by 0 bases, with 17 bases between them. The length of the CDR3 is 18 residues. CDR1 and CDR2 (germline): SGHDT, YYEEEE. DNA of the CDR3: TGTGCCAGCAGCCCCCCGGACAGTTCTCCCTCTGGGGCCAACGTCCTGACTTTC. This translates into CASSPPDSSPSGANVLTF.

The chain uses TRBV9 and TRBJ1-6; D unclear. Germline CDR1 and CDR2: SGDLS and YYNGEE. V shed 4 bases and J shed 7 bases, with 18 bases lying between them. The CDR3 is made up of 16 amino acids. The CDR3 loop reads CASSLRTDIYNSPLHF. The CDR3 region has the DNA TGTGCCAGCAGCCTAAGGACTGATATATACAATTCACCCCTCCACTTT.

The chain recombines TRBV29-1 with TRBJ1-1, with 8 positions matching TRBD1. Trimming took 5 bases from V and 1 from J; bases not matched to a gene: 3. Germline CDR1 reads SQVTM; CDR2 reads ANQGSEA. The CDR3 has 13 amino acids. CDR3 loop: CSVPGTGNTEAFF. The CDR3 nucleotides are TGCAGCGTTCCTGGGACAGGGAACACTGAAGCTTTCTTT.

This chain links TRBV7-2 with TRBJ2-1, with 14 bases lining up with TRBD2. The CDR3 is 17 residues long. Germline V lookup: CDR1 SGHTA, CDR2 FQGNSA. The J segment lost 7 bases and the V segment lost 1 base, leaving 6 bases of the junction unmatched. In nucleotides, the CDR3 is TGTGCCAGCAGCTTAGTGGGGACTAGCGGGAGACGGAATGAGCAGTTCTTC. Translating it yields CASSLVGTSGRRNEQFF.

The chain has TRBV20-1 and TRBJ2-3; TRBD2 matches at 8 bases. Losses at the gene ends were 3 bases for V and 2 bases for J; bases not matched to a gene: 7. Germline-derived CDR1 and CDR2 are DFQATT and SNEGSKA (reference sequence). The CDR3 has 15 residues. CDR3 nucleotide sequence: TGCAGTGCTAGTTCTACTAGCGGTGACACAGATACGCAGTATTTT. This encodes CSASSTSGDTDTQYF.